This passage covers 28 T cell receptor beta chains from one sample sequenced in a study of CD8 T cells in Susac syndrome. RNA totalling roughly 0.5 to 1 ug underwent reverse transcription with random hexamers. TCRdb re-called the immunoSEQ multiplex PCR reads through MiXCR, storing one row per CDR3 protein. The sample comprises some 150,000 distinct CDR3 sequences, 94% of which are singletons, and 0.27% rests with the top ten. The sequencing sample was made of CD8+ T cells from PBMCs. The receptors come from a human donor in good health.

The V and J genes are TRBV20-1 and TRBJ1-4; tentatively, D is TRBD1 (6 bases). The CDR3 consists of 13 residues. The V end was cut by 6 bases, the J end by 8 bases, with 16 bases between. Germline V lookup: CDR1 DFQATT, CDR2 SNEGSKA (reference sequence). CDR3 DNA: TGCAGTGCCGAGCCAGGGGCGGGGGAAAAACTGTTTTTT. Protein: CSAEPGAGEKLFF.

The genes are TRBV3-1 and TRBJ2-7; TRBD1 aligns across 8 bases. The V gene end was trimmed by 0 bases and the J gene end by 3 bases; junction bases not matched to a gene: 4. The germline V gene has CDR1 LGHDT and CDR2 YNNKEL (reference sequence). CDR3 length: 15 residues. CDR3 sequence reads: CASSQDPGQGYEQYF. Here the CDR3 DNA reads TGTGCCAGCAGCCAAGATCCCGGACAGGGCTACGAGCAGTACTTC.

The rearrangement uses TRBV28 and TRBJ2-3; 8 bases are a match to TRBD1. Unmatched junction bases numbered 7, after V lost 2 bases and J lost 3 bases. Germline assignment: CDR1 MDHEN and CDR2 SYDVKM. This CDR3 spans 16 amino acids. The CDR3, as DNA: TGTGCCAGCAGTTTACCTCGGGACAGGCCAACAGATACGCAGTATTTT. Translated: CASSLPRDRPTDTQYF. Based on the CDR3 plus reference TRBV28 and TRBJ2-3, the full variable domain is DVKVTQSSRYLVKRTGEKVFLECVQDMDHENMFWYRQDPGLGLRLIYFSYDVKMKEKGDIPEGYSVSREKKERFSLILESASTNQTSMYLCASSLPRDRPTDTQYFGPGTRLTVL.

The V and J genes are TRBV30 and TRBJ2-5, with 8 bases matching TRBD1. With V trimmed by 5 bases and J by 0 bases, 8 bases remained unmatched. CDR1 is GTSNPN and CDR2 is SVGIG in the germline V gene (reference sequence). CDR3 length: 15 residues. The CDR3 here is CAWQGTGEYQETQYF. DNA of the CDR3: TGTGCCTGGCAAGGGACAGGCGAGTACCAAGAGACCCAGTACTTC.

The chain carries TRBV3-1 and TRBJ2-1; no definite D call. The length of the CDR3 is 16 residues. Germline-derived CDR1 and CDR2 are LGHDT and YNNKEL (reference sequence). Trimming took 1 base from V and 0 from J, leaving 10 bases between them. CDR3 DNA sequence: TGTGCCAGCAGCCAAGCCCAGTACAACTCCTACAATGAGCAGTTCTTC. This encodes CASSQAQYNSYNEQFF.

This sequence joins TRBV29-1 and TRBJ1-2, with 9 positions matching TRBD1. The ends lost 4 bases at V and 6 bases at J; junction bases unmatched: 6. The CDR3 is 13 amino acids. Germline V gene data show CDR1 as SQVTM and CDR2 as ANQGSEA. CDR3 nucleotide sequence: TGCAGCGTTGGACAGGGGGGGTTCGATGGCTACACCTTC. It encodes CSVGQGGFDGYTF.

The gene calls are TRBV3-1 and TRBJ2-3; 13 bases fit TRBD2. Germline CDR1 reads LGHDT; CDR2 reads YNNKEL (reference sequence). The CDR3 sequence is 18 residues long. V lost 5 bases to trimming and J lost 4 bases; unmatched junction nucleotides: 12. The CDR3 sequence: CASSERPGLAGLADTQYF. The CDR3 nucleotides are TGTGCCAGCAGCGAGAGACCGGGACTAGCGGGATTAGCAGATACGCAGTATTTT.

The V and J genes are TRBV30 and TRBJ2-7, with 7 bases that match TRBD1. With 6 bases clipped from V and 5 bases from J, the junction kept 7 bases outside the gene matches. Looked up from germline, CDR1 is GTSNPN and CDR2 is SVGIG (reference sequence). There are 12 residues in the CDR3. CDR3 DNA: TGTGCCTGCACGACAGGGACCCACGAGCAGTACTTC. As protein: CACTTGTHEQYF.

The rearrangement uses TRBV11-2 and TRBJ2-1; possible D gene TRBD1, 6 bases. The V and J ends lost 7 bases and 4 bases respectively, with 14 bases between them. The CDR3 consists of 14 residues. Germline CDR1 SGHAT, CDR2 FQNNGV. CDR3: CASTEGDSYNEQFF. CDR3 DNA sequence: TGTGCCAGCACAGAGGGGGATAGTTACAATGAGCAGTTCTTC. The full variable domain, completed using reference TRBV11-2 and TRBJ2-1, is EAGVAQSPRYKIIEKRQSVAFWCNPISGHATLYWYQQILGQGPKLLIQFQNNGVVDDSQLPKDRFSAERLKGVDSTLKIQPAKLEDSAVYLCASTEGDSYNEQFFGPGTRLTVL.

The gene calls are TRBV29-1 and TRBJ2-3, with a possible D match to TRBD2 (6 bases). Germline assignment: CDR1 SQVTM and CDR2 ANQGSEA. The V and J ends lost 4 bases and 6 bases respectively, with 17 bases between them. The CDR3 runs to 14 residues. Here the CDR3 reads CSVGWRGESDTQYF. The CDR3 DNA sequence: TGCAGCGTTGGTTGGCGGGGAGAAAGCGATACGCAGTATTTT.

This CDR3 is CASRFRLAGLNEQFF. The CDR3 DNA sequence: TGTGCCAGCCGCTTTAGACTAGCGGGGTTGAATGAGCAGTTCTTC. The chain couples TRBV27 to TRBJ2-1, with 11 bases identical to TRBD2. The CDR3 has 15 amino acids. Looked up from germline, CDR1 is MNHEY and CDR2 is SMNVEV (reference sequence). After removal of 8 bases from V and 7 bases from J, the junction contained 10 bases not matched to a gene.

V usage is TRBV6-2 or TRBV6-3 and J usage is TRBJ2-1; no clear D gene. Germline V gives CDR1 MNHEY, CDR2 SVGEGT. V lost 6 bases, J lost 10 bases, and 13 bases lay in between. This CDR3 region has 12 residues. The DNA of the CDR3 is TGTGCCAGCAGCTTCCTTGGGTTGGAGCAGTTCTTC. Its translation is CASSFLGLEQFF.

The chain couples TRBV29-1 to TRBJ2-1; perhaps TRBD1 as D (6 bases). From germline, CDR1 is SQVTM and CDR2 ANQGSEA. V was shortened by 8 bases and J by 4 bases, with 15 bases between the two germline ends. The CDR3 consists of 13 residues. The CDR3 here is CSCTGTLYNEQFF. Written as DNA, the CDR3 is TGCAGCTGCACAGGGACCTTGTACAATGAGCAGTTCTTC.

The count of this clonotype is one. J is TRBJ2-1 and V is TRBV6-5, with D possibly called TRBD1 or TRBD2 (5 bases each). This CDR3 region has 13 residues. Looked up from germline, CDR1 is MNHEY and CDR2 is SVGAGI. Trimming pared 3 bases from V and 9 bases from J, leaving 12 bases between. For the CDR3, the DNA is TGTGCCAGCAGTTATAAGGTCGGGGCTGAGCAGTTCTTC. Translation: CASSYKVGAEQFF.

The chain combines TRBV23-1 with TRBJ1-2; 11 nucleotides line up with TRBD1. TRBV23-1 is recorded as an ORF, its role being uncertain. J gave up 2 bases and V 6 bases, and 5 bases lay outside the gene matches. The CDR3 loop spans 15 amino acids. CDR3 amino acids: CASSRDRGINYGYTF. The CDR3 bases are TGCGCCAGCAGCCGGGACAGGGGGATCAACTATGGCTACACCTTC.

CDR3: CASSPIWDRGYNEQFF. CDR3 in DNA: TGTGCCAGCAGCCCCATCTGGGACAGGGGTTACAATGAGCAGTTCTTC. The rearrangement uses TRBV7-9 and TRBJ2-1, with 10 bases lining up with TRBD1. The CDR3 is 16 amino acids. Germline V gene sequence: CDR1 SEHNR, CDR2 FQNEAQ (reference sequence). V shed 5 bases, J shed 4 bases, and the junction held 8 bases outside the gene matches.

The rearrangement uses TRBV12-3 or TRBV12-4 and TRBJ2-7; D gene unclear. The CDR3 consists of 12 residues. The V gene lost 5 bases and the J gene lost 6 bases, with 11 bases spanning the gap. This chain's CDR3 is CASSAVLGEQYF. CDR3 bases: TGTGCCAGCAGTGCCGTGTTGGGCGAGCAGTACTTC.

The J gene is TRBJ1-1, the V gene TRBV19; unclear D gene. Trimming cost V 6 bases and J 1 base, with 9 bases left between them. The CDR3 has 13 residues. The germline V gene has CDR1 LNHDA and CDR2 SQIVND (reference sequence). The CDR3 protein is CASSEGGNTEAFF. The CDR3 DNA reads TGTGCCAGTAGCGAGGGCGGGAACACTGAAGCTTTCTTT.

The chain uses TRBV24-1 and TRBJ1-5; D unclear. V lost 2 bases and J 0 bases, leaving 7 bases between the germline ends. The CDR3 is made up of 15 amino acids. Germline CDR1 and CDR2: KGHDR and SFDVKD. CDR3 residues: CATSDSDYSNQPQHF. DNA of the CDR3: TGTGCCACCAGTGATTCGGATTATAGCAATCAGCCCCAGCATTTT.

The chain carries TRBV7-9 and TRBJ2-2; D perhaps matches TRBD2 (5 bases). V dropped 1 base and J dropped 7 bases, with 10 bases sitting between them. Germline lookup yields CDR1 SEHNR and CDR2 FQNEAQ (reference sequence). The CDR3 spans 14 residues. The CDR3, as DNA: TGTGCCAGCAGCTTAGTGGAGGCTGTCGGGGAGCTGTTTTTT. It translates to CASSLVEAVGELFF.

This sequence joins TRBV7-9 and TRBJ2-2; 9 bases fit TRBD2. In germline, CDR1 is SEHNR, CDR2 FQNEAQ (reference sequence). V was clipped by 5 bases and J by 8 bases; unmatched bases: 12. This CDR3 has 16 residues. CDR3 nucleotide sequence: TGTGCCAGCAGCCAAAACCTAGGCCTAGCGGGAGGGGAGCTGTTTTTT. Translation gives CASSQNLGLAGGELFF.

The rearrangement joins TRBV25-1 to TRBJ1-1; tentative D call: TRBD1 (5 bases). The CDR3 totals 13 residues. V was trimmed by 8 bases and J by 4 bases, leaving 14 bases between them. The germline CDR1 and CDR2 sequences are MGHDK and SYGVNS. DNA of the CDR3: TGTGCCAGCGTGGGGGGAGTCGGCACTGAAGCTTTCTTT. Translating gives CASVGGVGTEAFF.

V is TRBV9 and J is TRBJ2-1; 12 bases agree with TRBD2. The CDR3 has 15 residues. J was trimmed by 5 bases and V by 4 bases; bases with no gene match: 4. Germline-derived CDR1 and CDR2 are SGDLS and YYNGEE. The CDR3 protein is CASSSLAGGDNEQFF. In nucleotides, the CDR3 is TGTGCCAGCAGCTCGCTAGCGGGAGGGGACAATGAGCAGTTCTTC.

The V and J genes are TRBV27 and TRBJ2-1; D is perhaps TRBD1 (6 bases). Trimming took off 0 bases at V and 5 bases at J, with 17 bases between the two ends. The V gene's germline CDR1 is MNHEY and CDR2 SMNVEV (reference sequence). The CDR3 loop spans 17 amino acids. In nucleotides, the CDR3 is TGTGCCAGCAGTTTATCTCTTGAGGGACATTTCAACAATGAGCAGTTCTTC. Translating it yields CASSLSLEGHFNNEQFF.

The DNA for the CDR3 is TGTGCCAGTAGTCCCCAGCGGTCCTACGAGCAGTACTTC. This encodes CASSPQRSYEQYF. The chain carries TRBV19 and TRBJ2-7, with D possibly matching TRBD2 (5 bases). Trimming took 5 bases from V and 1 from J, leaving 9 bases between them. Germline values: CDR1 LNHDA, CDR2 SQIVND (reference sequence). This CDR3 is built from 13 residues.

This clonotype was recorded only once. J is TRBJ2-7 and V is TRBV29-1; D call uncertain. The length of the CDR3 is 12 residues. Trimming took 1 base from V and 4 from J, leaving 8 bases between them. Germline V gene sequence: CDR1 SQVTM, CDR2 ANQGSEA. CDR3 protein: CSVEGNGYEQYF. The CDR3 DNA reads as TGCAGCGTTGAAGGGAACGGTTACGAGCAGTACTTC.

V gene TRBV20-1 combines with J gene TRBJ2-7; possibly TRBD1 for D (6 bases). The CDR3 contains 14 residues. Trimming removed 6 bases from V and 2 bases from J, with 17 bases in between. Germline V gene data show CDR1 as DFQATT and CDR2 as SNEGSKA (reference sequence). CDR3 sequence (DNA): TGCAGTGCCGATCTCGGGGACAACCCCTACGAGCAGTACTTC. It translates to CSADLGDNPYEQYF.

The chain combines TRBV13 with TRBJ2-2; TRBD2 matches 7 bases. Losses at the gene ends were 0 bases for V and 1 base for J; bases not matched to a gene: 5. Per the germline V gene, CDR1 is PRHDT and CDR2 is FYEKMQ (reference sequence). The CDR3 runs 17 residues. CDR3 nucleotides: TGTGCCAGCAGCTTAGGTCTCCCGGGAGGGAACACCGGGGAGCTGTTTTTT. It translates to CASSLGLPGGNTGELFF.